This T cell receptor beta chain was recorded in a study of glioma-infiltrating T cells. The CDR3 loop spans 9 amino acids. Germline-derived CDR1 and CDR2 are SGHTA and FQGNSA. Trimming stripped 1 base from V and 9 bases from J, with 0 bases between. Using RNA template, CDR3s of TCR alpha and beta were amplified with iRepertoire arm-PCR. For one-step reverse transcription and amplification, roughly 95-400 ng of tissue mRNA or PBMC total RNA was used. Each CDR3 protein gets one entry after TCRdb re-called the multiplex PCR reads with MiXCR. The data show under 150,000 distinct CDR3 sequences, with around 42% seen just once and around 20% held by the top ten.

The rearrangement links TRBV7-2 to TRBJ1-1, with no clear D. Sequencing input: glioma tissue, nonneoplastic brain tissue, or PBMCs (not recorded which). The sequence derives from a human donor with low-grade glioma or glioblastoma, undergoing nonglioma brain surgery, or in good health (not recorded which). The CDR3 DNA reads TGTGCCAGCAGCTTAGAAGCTTTCTTT. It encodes CASSLEAFF.